This T cell receptor (beta chain) was found in a study of monozygotic twins with cystic fibrosis (dated by TCRdb to the early 2020s). Study-wide context: Roughly 2.7 micrograms of fragmented DNA went through roughly 14 PCR cycles to produce barcoded libraries. The cohort included ten female and six male twin pairs, mostly children and adolescents, aged about 2.0 to 40 years with a median of 9.1 years. Twins were ranked among approximately 1,100 cohort participants for weight-for-height and FEVPerc (FEV1 disease centile) on the day of blood sampling. Data for three of the twin pairs had previously been reported in another context. TCR beta repertoires were compared within and between 16 monozygotic twin pairs with cystic fibrosis so that genetic influence on V and J gene usage could be assessed.

Trimming costs V 7 bases and J 0 bases, and their ends lie 17 bases apart. The CDR3 covers 15 residues, taking in both the cysteine and the phenylalanine. Only the CDR3 portion is preserved as DNA: 45 bases, with reading frame beginning at the first base. CDR1 and CDR2, per the germline V gene, are SGDLS and YYNGEE. Following the manufacturer's instructions, TCR beta CDR3 regions were amplified by multiplex PCR with the immunoSEQ immune profiling system. Sequencing was performed on an Illumina NextSeq system. Per the authors' processing: Sequence data were processed on the immunoSEQ Analyzer platform, and clonality was computed as the square root of Simpson's index of productive rearrangements. Similarity in V and J usage was quantified by Jensen-Shannon distance, and CDR3 generation probabilities were calculated with OLGA. Shared CDR3 sequences were searched in the immuneACCESS database (August 2020) and in VDJdb (December 2020). TCRdb carries this immuneACCESS record with in-frame sequences only. Its versions omit some clonotypes, under half of them owing to an unresolved V gene in the studies checked, with the rest unexplained. Clonal size and the V and J genes are those of that table, whereas D and trimming came from the DNA. This sample comprises about 14,000 clones, roughly nine tenths of them detected only once. The top ten clonotypes cover 0.55% to 0.8% of the sample.

As concerns this clone: The target of this receptor is not known. It has no much larger one-base neighbor in the sample; base qualities were not kept.

The twin pairs came from the European Cystic Fibrosis Twin and Sibling Study Cohort, a cohort that recruited patients from 150 to 200 CF clinics across 14 European countries. Zygosity and CFTR genotype were confirmed in-house, and zygosity was tested by multiplex PCR of nine short tandem repeat loci. Each twin gave a peripheral blood sample, and clinical parameters were documented on that same day of blood sampling. Genomic DNA was isolated from peripheral blood cells with phenol/chloroform and kept in TE buffer at 4 degrees C. What the study reported, not specific to this receptor: V gene usage was most similar to the co-twin in 13 of 16 pairs, and J usage was most similar to the co-twin in 8 of 16 pairs, which suggests genetic constraints. Sharing of nucleotide-identical clonotypes was significantly greater within monozygotic CF twin pairs than between unrelated CF individuals (P = 0.000026, Mann-Whitney). Only a small cohort was studied, and no association of shared CDR3 numbers with age, concordance or disease severity was found. Simpson clonality was found to be generally low (median approximately 0.0086), suggesting a naive-dominated repertoire, although higher clonality was observed in the most severely affected patients.

This sequence originates from a boy between 10 and 17 years old with cystic fibrosis. Material: blood. The chain is assembled from TRBV9 and TRBJ2-7; the D call could be TRBD1 or TRBD2, with each sharing 5 bases. The CDR3: CASGPGTVGSYEQYF. DNA sequence: TGTGCCAGCGGCCCCGGGACCGTCGGCTCCTACGAGCAGTACTTC.